This TCR beta chain came from a study of early T cells in non-severe SARS-CoV-2 infection. Study overall: The sequenced material was bulk RNA from unsorted whole blood, and its chains were unpaired.

On this clonotype itself: Its antigen remains unknown.

CDR1 and CDR2 from the germline V gene are SGDLS and YYNGEE. The CDR3 is 14 amino acids. V was shortened by 5 bases and J by 6 bases, with 12 bases between the two germline ends. Study-wide results and caveats: In VDJdb matching, anti-spike CD8 responses were favored while private and CD4 specificities went missing.

Researchers tagged individual cDNA molecules with unique molecular identifiers. MiXCR was run by TCRdb on the 5' RACE reads, yielding one entry per CDR3 protein. The table includes 79,000 or so distinct CDR3 sequences, roughly 13% detected once. The sequenced sample consisted of whole blood. This chain links TRBV9 with TRBJ1-6; the D gene is possibly TRBD1 (6 bases). This sequence originates from an adult who was a healthcare worker with PCR-confirmed SARS-CoV-2 infection or an uninfected control (not recorded which). CDR3 sequence (DNA): TGTGCCAGCAGACGGACGGACAGTAATTCACCCCTCCACTTT. This translates into CASRRTDSNSPLHF.